This passage covers 13 T cell receptor beta chains from one sample sequenced in a study of T cell responses to AZD1222 COVID-19 vaccine. The method was immunoSEQ multiplex PCR; TCRdb's version includes in-frame clones alone and lacks a portion of them. The table lists about 190,000 clones, approximately 90% of them singletons, with 0.95% to 1% in the top ten. Sample: peripheral blood, taken on day 0 of AZD1222 vaccination. These TCRs come from an adult in good health.

CDR3 protein: CASTTGDRGTGELFF. CDR3 nucleotide sequence: TGTGCCAGCACCACCGGGGACAGGGGCACCGGGGAGCTGTTTTTT. The V call is TRBV5-4, the J call TRBJ2-2, with TRBD1 identical over 10 bases. Germline-derived CDR1 and CDR2 are SGHNT and YYREEE (reference sequence). This CDR3 has 15 amino acids. J gave up 4 bases and V 6 bases, and 6 bases lay outside the gene matches.

The rearrangement joins TRBV11-2 to TRBJ1-1; D is ambiguous. CDR3 length: 13 amino acids. CDR1 is SGHAT, CDR2 FQNNGV, per germline. Trimming took off 1 base at V and 1 base at J, with 4 bases between the two ends. CDR3 residues: CASSLGQNTEAFF. In nucleotides, the CDR3 is TGTGCCAGCAGCTTAGGGCAGAACACTGAAGCTTTCTTT.

The chain couples TRBV25-1 to TRBJ2-2, with TRBD2 matching over 7 bases. Trimming removed 2 bases from V and 6 bases from J; junction bases left unmatched: 6. Germline CDR1 MGHDK, CDR2 SYGVNS. This CDR3 has 15 amino acids. The CDR3 bases are TGTGCCAGCAGTGAAAGACTAGCAAAGGCCGGGGAGCTGTTTTTT. The encoded protein is CASSERLAKAGELFF.

This clone appeared once. The chain couples TRBV6-5 to TRBJ2-1; 7 bases line up with TRBD2. The trim removed 7 bases at V and 4 bases at J, leaving 4 bases unmatched. Germline V lookup: CDR1 MNHEY, CDR2 SVGAGI. The CDR3 extends over 13 amino acids. The CDR3 spells CASMSSGYNEQFF. In DNA, the CDR3 is TGTGCCAGCATGAGTAGCGGGTACAATGAGCAGTTCTTC.

The J gene is TRBJ1-2, the V gene TRBV4-2; 8 positions agree with TRBD1. CDR1 and CDR2 from the germline V gene are LGHNA and YNFKEQ. This CDR3 is built from 15 residues. V lost 1 base and J lost 3; bases outside the gene matches: 4. CDR3 coding DNA: TGTGCCAGCAGCCAAGGGTCAGGGGGCGACTATGGCTACACCTTC. This encodes CASSQGSGGDYGYTF.

V is TRBV28 and J is TRBJ2-7; D unresolved. Germline values: CDR1 MDHEN, CDR2 SYDVKM. The germline V and J ends were trimmed by 6 bases and 2 bases, with 8 bases remaining between them. This CDR3 spans 12 amino acids. The CDR3 DNA reads TGTGCCAGCAGAGGATCTACCTACGAGCAGTACTTC. This translates into CASRGSTYEQYF.

This chain uses TRBV11-2 with TRBJ2-3; 7 positions agree with TRBD2. Germline CDR1 reads SGHAT; CDR2 reads FQNNGV. Trimming took 5 bases from V and 3 from J; bases not matched to a gene: 8. The CDR3 totals 15 residues. In DNA form, the CDR3 reads TGTGCCAGCAGCCCCTGGACTAGTGGTACAGATACGCAGTATTTT. It codes for CASSPWTSGTDTQYF.

This chain uses TRBV27 with TRBJ2-5; TRBD2 matches at 9 bases. From germline, CDR1 is MNHEY and CDR2 SMNVEV (reference sequence). V shed 5 bases, J shed 7 bases, and the junction held 5 bases outside the gene matches. This CDR3 has 13 amino acids. CDR3 nucleotides: TGTGCCAGCAGTGCTAGCGGGATTGGGACCCAGTACTTC. Its translation is CASSASGIGTQYF.

This clone has just one count. In the same sample, other DNA sequences code for this CDR3. This rearrangement joins TRBV9 to TRBJ2-1; TRBD2 agrees at 10 bases. The CDR3 consists of 15 residues. The J segment lost 10 bases and the V segment lost 0 bases, leaving 7 bases of the junction unmatched. In germline, CDR1 is SGDLS, CDR2 YYNGEE. The CDR3 nucleotides are TGTGCCAGCAGCGTAGGTCTAGCGGGAGTCGGCGAGCAGTTCTTC. It codes for CASSVGLAGVGEQFF.

The V gene is TRBV9, the J gene TRBJ1-6; 9 bases match TRBD1. The CDR3 consists of 16 residues. Germline loops: CDR1 SGDLS, CDR2 YYNGEE. The V and J ends lost 0 bases and 7 bases, in that order; junction bases with no gene match: 5. CDR3 coding DNA: TGTGCCAGCAGCGTAGACGGACAGGGGTCCAATTCACCCCTCCACTTT. Translated: CASSVDGQGSNSPLHF.

DNA for the CDR3: TGTGCCAGCAGCCAACAGGGGGCTGGTCAGCCCCAGCATTTT. This sequence encodes CASSQQGAGQPQHF. The rearrangement links TRBV7-9 to TRBJ1-5; 9 bases line up with TRBD1. The CDR3 sequence is 14 residues long. Germline-derived CDR1 and CDR2 are SEHNR and FQNEAQ (reference sequence). V trimming: 5 bases; J trimming: 6 bases; junction bases outside the gene matches: 5.

V gene TRBV11-2 combines with J gene TRBJ2-7; 14 bases match TRBD2. This CDR3 is 15 amino acids long. V dropped 2 bases and J dropped 12; count of bases not matched to a gene: 9. Per the germline V gene, CDR1 is SGHAT and CDR2 is FQNNGV. The CDR3 protein is CASSLTPGLAGASYF. Here the CDR3 DNA reads TGTGCCAGCAGCTTAACTCCGGGACTAGCGGGAGCGTCGTACTTC.

V usage is TRBV28 and J usage is TRBJ1-1; D is unresolved. The CDR3 loop spans 13 amino acids. Trimming took off 5 bases at V and 1 base at J, with 8 bases between the two ends. The germline V gene has CDR1 MDHEN and CDR2 SYDVKM. The chain's CDR3 is CASSIGWNTEAFF. In nucleotides, the CDR3 is TGTGCCAGCAGTATAGGGTGGAACACTGAAGCTTTCTTT.